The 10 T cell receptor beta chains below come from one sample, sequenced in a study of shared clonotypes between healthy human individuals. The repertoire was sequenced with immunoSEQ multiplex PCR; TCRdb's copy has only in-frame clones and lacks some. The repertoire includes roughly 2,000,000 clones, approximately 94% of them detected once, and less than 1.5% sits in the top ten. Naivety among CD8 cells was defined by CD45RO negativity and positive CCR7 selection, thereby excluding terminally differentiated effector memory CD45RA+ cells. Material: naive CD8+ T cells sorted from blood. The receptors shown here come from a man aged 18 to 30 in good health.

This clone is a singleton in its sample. The CDR3 bases are TGTGCCAGCAGCTCCGACAGTTACAATGAGCAGTTCTTC. Protein: CASSSDSYNEQFF. The J gene is TRBJ2-1, the V gene TRBV11-2, with D possibly matching TRBD1 (5 bases). The CDR3 is 13 residues long. CDR1 is SGHAT and CDR2 is FQNNGV in the germline V gene. V was clipped by 4 bases and J by 4 bases, with 8 bases between them.

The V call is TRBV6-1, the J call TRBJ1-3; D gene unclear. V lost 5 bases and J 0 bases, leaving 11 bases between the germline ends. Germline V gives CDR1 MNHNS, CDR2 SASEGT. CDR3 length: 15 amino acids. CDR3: CASSPDGSSGNTIYF. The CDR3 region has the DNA TGTGCCAGCAGTCCGGACGGCAGCTCTGGAAACACCATATATTTT.

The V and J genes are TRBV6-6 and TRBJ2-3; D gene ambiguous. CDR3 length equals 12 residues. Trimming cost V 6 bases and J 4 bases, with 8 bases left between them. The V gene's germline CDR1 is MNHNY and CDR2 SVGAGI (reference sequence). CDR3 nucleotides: TGTGCCAGCAGCTCTTTCCCAGATACGCAGTATTTT. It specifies CASSSFPDTQYF.

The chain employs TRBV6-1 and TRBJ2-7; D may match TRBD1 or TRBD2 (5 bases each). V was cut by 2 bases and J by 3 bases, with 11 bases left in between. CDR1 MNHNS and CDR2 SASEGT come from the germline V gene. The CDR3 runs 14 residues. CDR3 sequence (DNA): TGTGCCAGCAGTGAATCGGGGCTGGGCTACGAGCAGTACTTC. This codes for CASSESGLGYEQYF.

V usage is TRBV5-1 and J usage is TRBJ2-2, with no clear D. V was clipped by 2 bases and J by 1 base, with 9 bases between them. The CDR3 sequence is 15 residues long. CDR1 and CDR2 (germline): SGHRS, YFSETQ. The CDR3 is CASSFRYMNTGELFF. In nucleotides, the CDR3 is TGCGCCAGCAGCTTCAGGTACATGAACACCGGGGAGCTGTTTTTT.

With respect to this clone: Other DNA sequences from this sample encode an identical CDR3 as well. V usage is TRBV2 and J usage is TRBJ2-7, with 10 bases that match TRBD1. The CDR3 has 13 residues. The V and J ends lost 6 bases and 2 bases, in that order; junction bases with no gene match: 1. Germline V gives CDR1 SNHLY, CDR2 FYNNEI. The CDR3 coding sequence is TGTGCCAGCAGAGGGACAGGGGCCTACGAGCAGTACTTC. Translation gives CASRGTGAYEQYF.

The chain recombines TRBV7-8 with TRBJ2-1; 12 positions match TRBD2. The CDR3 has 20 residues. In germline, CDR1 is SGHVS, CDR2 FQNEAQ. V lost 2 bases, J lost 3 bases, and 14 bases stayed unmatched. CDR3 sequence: CASSLPRWLAGGRFYNEQFF. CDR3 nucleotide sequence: TGTGCCAGCAGCTTACCTCGCTGGCTAGCGGGAGGGCGATTCTACAATGAGCAGTTCTTC. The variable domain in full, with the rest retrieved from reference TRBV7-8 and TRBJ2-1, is GAGVSQSPRYKVAKRGQDVALRCDPISGHVSLFWYQQALGQGPEFLTYFQNEAQLDKSGLPSDRFFAERPEGSVSTLKIQRTQQEDSAVYLCASSLPRWLAGGRFYNEQFFGPGTRLTVL.

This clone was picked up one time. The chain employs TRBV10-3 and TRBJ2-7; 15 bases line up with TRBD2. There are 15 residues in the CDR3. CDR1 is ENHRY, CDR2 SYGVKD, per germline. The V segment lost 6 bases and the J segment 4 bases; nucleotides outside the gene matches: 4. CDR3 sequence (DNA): TGTGCCATCAGCGGGACTAGCGGGAGGATGTACGAGCAGTACTTC. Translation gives CAISGTSGRMYEQYF.

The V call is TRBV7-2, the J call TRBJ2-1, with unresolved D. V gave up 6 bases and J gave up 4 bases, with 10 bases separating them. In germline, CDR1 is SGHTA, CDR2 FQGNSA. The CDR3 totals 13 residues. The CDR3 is CASSLWVYNEQFF. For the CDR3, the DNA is TGTGCCAGCAGTCTTTGGGTGTACAATGAGCAGTTCTTC.

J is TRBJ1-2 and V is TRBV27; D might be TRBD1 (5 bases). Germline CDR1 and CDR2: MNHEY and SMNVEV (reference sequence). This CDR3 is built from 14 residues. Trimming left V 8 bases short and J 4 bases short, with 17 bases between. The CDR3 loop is CASCPQGAGYGYTF. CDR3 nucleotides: TGTGCCAGCTGCCCCCAGGGAGCTGGCTATGGCTACACCTTC.